The 27 T cell receptor beta chains reported below all come from one sample, sequenced in a study of cytomegalovirus exposure and HLA in healthy donors. PCR involved 60 Vbeta and 13 Jbeta primers. The method was immunoSEQ multiplex PCR; TCRdb's version includes in-frame clones alone and lacks a portion of them. The data show under 200,000 clones, less than 80% seen once. The sample consisted of PBMCs. The receptors come from a woman in her forties in good health and CMV-seronegative.

This clone was counted between two and nine times. An end of the junction does not agree with germline; a read error may underlie this. The chain couples TRBV7-9 to TRBJ2-2, with D possibly TRBD2 on 5 matching bases. CDR3 length: 16 amino acids. CDR1 SEHNR and CDR2 FQNEAQ come from the germline V gene (reference sequence). CDR3: CSSSLASGLGTGELFF. CDR3 sequence (DNA): TGTTCCAGCAGCTTAGCCTCGGGGTTAGGCACCGGGGAGCTGTTTTTT.

The chain joins TRBV6-5 to TRBJ1-1; the D is unclear. Germline V gene sequence: CDR1 MNHEY, CDR2 SVGAGI. This CDR3 is built from 13 residues. Trimming took off 1 base at V and 4 bases at J, with 7 bases between the two ends. CDR3 loop: CASSYFSFTEAFF. The CDR3 DNA reads TGTGCCAGCAGTTACTTTAGTTTCACTGAAGCTTTCTTT.

The table lists this clone with a few counts. The V call is TRBV20-1, the J call TRBJ2-1; a possible D gene is TRBD2 (5 bases). Germline CDR1 and CDR2: DFQATT and SNEGSKA (reference sequence). The CDR3 has 11 amino acids. The CDR3: CRASGNNEQFF. The CDR3 DNA sequence: TGCAGGGCCTCGGGGAACAATGAGCAGTTCTTC.

The J gene is TRBJ2-5, the V gene TRBV2; tentatively, D is TRBD2 (6 bases). Between the trimmed V and J ends, which lost 5 bases and 2 bases, there was a span of 15 bases. The CDR3 sequence is 15 residues long. Germline V CDR1 and CDR2: SNHLY, FYNNEI. For the CDR3, the DNA is TGTGCCAGCAGTATACGGACCGGGACTCAAGAGACCCAGTACTTC. Translating gives CASSIRTGTQETQYF.

V gene TRBV30 combines with J gene TRBJ2-1; 12 bases map to TRBD2. Germline V gene sequence: CDR1 GTSNPN, CDR2 SVGIG (reference sequence). The length of the CDR3 is 14 residues. J gave up 6 bases and V 3 bases, and 3 bases lay outside the gene matches. This CDR3 reads CAWRLAGGFNEQFF. The CDR3 coding sequence is TGTGCCTGGAGACTAGCGGGGGGATTCAATGAGCAGTTCTTC.

This clone was seen just once. The chain employs TRBV9 and TRBJ2-7; 8 positions agree with TRBD1. Germline assignment: CDR1 SGDLS and CDR2 YYNGEE. CDR3 length: 15 amino acids. V trimming: 6 bases; J trimming: 1 base; junction bases outside the gene matches: 9. The CDR3 here is CASITGGSGSYEQYF. The CDR3 nucleotides are TGTGCCAGCATCACAGGGGGGAGCGGATCCTACGAGCAGTACTTC.

This chain joins TRBV7-8 and TRBJ2-1; 11 bases fit TRBD2. CDR1 is SGHVS, CDR2 FQNEAQ, per germline. The CDR3 consists of 16 residues. The J segment lost 8 bases and the V segment lost 3 bases, leaving 9 bases of the junction unmatched. CDR3 sequence (DNA): TGTGCCAGCAGCTTGGCACTAGCGGGAGTTTTATATGAGCAGTTCTTC. It encodes CASSLALAGVLYEQFF.

This clone was counted once. The rearrangement joins TRBV5-1 to TRBJ2-3, with TRBD1 identical over 7 bases. The CDR3 sequence is 16 residues long. CDR1 and CDR2 from the germline V gene are SGHRS and YFSETQ. The V and J ends lost 7 bases and 1 base, in that order; junction bases with no gene match: 12. The CDR3 coding sequence is TGCGCCAGCCATGATGTAGGGGGCAGCGGCACAGATACGCAGTATTTT. It translates to CASHDVGGSGTDTQYF.

The CDR3 protein is CAWSTGRGRDTQYF. The CDR3 region has the DNA TGTGCCTGGAGTACCGGGAGGGGGAGAGATACGCAGTATTTT. V usage is TRBV30 and J usage is TRBJ2-3; 8 bases are a match to TRBD2. In germline, CDR1 is GTSNPN, CDR2 SVGIG (reference sequence). This CDR3 region has 14 residues. V was pared by 2 bases and J by 5 bases, with 6 bases of the junction left unmatched.

The V call is TRBV6-1, the J call TRBJ1-3; 9 bases align to TRBD1. This CDR3 contains 16 residues. Germline V CDR1 and CDR2: MNHNS, SASEGT. The V gene end was trimmed by 2 bases and the J gene end by 3 bases; junction bases not matched to a gene: 5. The CDR3: CASSEHGTGNGNTIYF. In DNA, the CDR3 is TGTGCCAGCAGTGAACACGGGACAGGGAATGGAAACACCATATATTTT.

The chain is built from TRBV19 and TRBJ1-6; the D is unclear. The V gene lost 8 bases and the J gene lost 0 bases, with 8 bases spanning the gap. The CDR3 is 14 amino acids. The V gene's germline CDR1 is LNHDA and CDR2 SQIVND (reference sequence). The CDR3 region has the DNA TGTGCCAGTTCCCGGGTCTCCTATAATTCACCCCTCCACTTT. This translates into CASSRVSYNSPLHF.

This chain joins TRBV19 and TRBJ1-2, with a weak D call TRBD1 (5 bases). This CDR3 is built from 14 residues. CDR1 LNHDA and CDR2 SQIVND come from the germline V gene (reference sequence). The V and J ends lost 7 bases and 4 bases respectively, with 16 bases between them. CDR3 protein: CASKSPGWVYGYTF. The CDR3 nucleotides read TGTGCCAGTAAATCCCCAGGGTGGGTCTATGGCTACACCTTC.

This chain links TRBV7-8 with TRBJ1-3; 7 bases are shared with TRBD1. CDR1 is SGHVS, CDR2 FQNEAQ, per germline. J gave up 2 bases and V 6 bases, and 4 bases lay outside the gene matches. The CDR3 runs to 14 residues. The CDR3 loop reads CASRQGVTGNTIYF. The CDR3 DNA follows: TGTGCCAGCAGGCAGGGGGTTACTGGAAACACCATATATTTT.

The V call is TRBV27, the J call TRBJ1-2; 8 bases agree with TRBD1. Trimming took 2 bases from V and 4 from J; bases not matched to a gene: 9. Germline V lookup: CDR1 MNHEY, CDR2 SMNVEV (reference sequence). This CDR3 contains 16 residues. CDR3 protein: CASSLGVRQGRYGYTF. The CDR3 DNA is TGTGCCAGCAGTTTAGGAGTTCGACAGGGGCGCTATGGCTACACCTTC.

V gene TRBV21-1 combines with J gene TRBJ1-5; the table's D gene call, TRBD1, was not cross checked with the DNA. TRBV21-1 has pseudogene status. This CDR3 comprises 16 residues. The CDR3 region has the DNA TGTGCCAGCAGCATGGGCGACAGCCTTTCACGCCAGCCCCAGCATTTT. Translating it yields CASSMGDSLSRQPQHF.

The genes are TRBV9 and TRBJ1-4, with 7 bases that match TRBD1. With V trimmed by 0 bases and J by 4 bases, 3 bases remained unmatched. Germline V lookup: CDR1 SGDLS, CDR2 YYNGEE. The CDR3 contains 15 residues. In DNA, the CDR3 is TGTGCCAGCAGCGTAGACAGGGGAGGTAATGAAAAACTGTTTTTT. It is translated as CASSVDRGGNEKLFF.

The chain has TRBV6-5 and TRBJ1-1; TRBD1 matches 7 bases. CDR1 is MNHEY and CDR2 is SVGAGI in the germline V gene. There are 15 residues in the CDR3. V shed 2 bases, J shed 6 bases, and the junction held 9 bases outside the gene matches. CDR3 in DNA: TGTGCCAGCAGTTACCGGGACAGACAAAGCTCTGAAGCTTTCTTT. It codes for CASSYRDRQSSEAFF.

The gene calls are TRBV15 and TRBJ2-3; 9 bases match TRBD1. The CDR3 has 17 residues. The germline V gene has CDR1 LNHNV and CDR2 YYDKDF (reference sequence). V shed 1 base, J shed 0 bases, and the junction held 5 bases outside the gene matches. The CDR3 sequence is CATSRGVGTGSTDTQYF. In DNA, the CDR3 is TGTGCCACCAGCAGAGGGGTGGGGACAGGGAGCACAGATACGCAGTATTTT.

The chain links TRBV19 to TRBJ1-1; 8 positions agree with TRBD1. Germline V gives CDR1 LNHDA, CDR2 SQIVND (reference sequence). The CDR3 has 15 residues. The V and J ends lost 4 bases and 3 bases, in that order; junction bases with no gene match: 7. DNA for the CDR3: TGTGCCAGTAGTAAAACCCAGGGGGCCTACACTGAAGCTTTCTTT. Its translation is CASSKTQGAYTEAFF. Using reference TRBV19 and TRBJ1-1 for the parts outside the CDR3, the full variable domain is DGGITQSPKYLFRKEGQNVTLSCEQNLNHDAMYWYRQDPGQGLRLIYYSQIVNDFQKGDIAEGYSVSREKKESFPLTVTSAQKNPTAFYLCASSKTQGAYTEAFFGQGTRLTVV.

This clone was seen only a few times. This sequence joins TRBV11-1 and TRBJ2-2; 9 bases map to TRBD1. Trimming took 6 bases from V and 4 from J; bases not matched to a gene: 9. The length of the CDR3 is 16 residues. CDR1 SGHAT and CDR2 FQDESV come from the germline V gene (reference sequence). The CDR3 region is CASSPPGQGVTGELFF. CDR3 DNA sequence: TGTGCCAGCAGTCCACCGGGACAGGGAGTCACCGGGGAGCTGTTTTTT.

The chain links TRBV15 to TRBJ1-2; no firm D call. This CDR3 is built from 14 residues. Trimming left V 1 base short and J 8 bases short, with 14 bases between. In germline, CDR1 is LNHNV, CDR2 YYDKDF (reference sequence). In DNA, the CDR3 is TGTGCCACCAGCAGAGTAGGCGGCCAAACGGGCTACACCTTC. Translation: CATSRVGGQTGYTF.

The gene calls are TRBV19 and TRBJ1-3; no clear D gene. The CDR3 runs 15 residues. V lost 3 bases to trimming and J lost 0 bases, with 9 bases between them. CDR1 and CDR2 from the germline V gene are LNHDA and SQIVND (reference sequence). The CDR3 DNA follows: TGTGCCAGTAGTATGGTGGCGGTCTCTGGAAACACCATATATTTT. Protein sequence: CASSMVAVSGNTIYF.

The CDR3 DNA reads TGCGCCAGCAGTGAGGGCTTTCCAGGGGGCGATTCGAGTCAGCCCCAGCATTTT. As protein: CASSEGFPGGDSSQPQHF. The rearrangement uses TRBV10-2 and TRBJ1-5, with 8 bases lining up with TRBD1. Germline assignment: CDR1 WSHSY and CDR2 SAAADI. Losses at the gene ends were 2 bases for V and 6 bases for J; bases not matched to a gene: 15. The CDR3 covers 18 residues.

This clone was counted only a few times. The chain uses TRBV11-2 and TRBJ1-4; D gene uncertain. The germline V gene encodes CDR1 SGHAT and CDR2 FQNNGV. V gave up 6 bases and J gave up 5 bases, with 16 bases separating them. This CDR3 region has 15 residues. In DNA, the CDR3 is TGTGCCAGCAGACCTATAGGAGGCAGGAATGAAAAACTGTTTTTT. It translates to CASRPIGGRNEKLFF.

Points on this clone: The same CDR3 is also encoded by other DNA sequences in this sample. V and J are TRBV15 and TRBJ2-1, with TRBD2 matching 10 bases. Unmatched junction bases numbered 0, after V lost 1 base and J lost 3 bases. CDR3 length equals 15 residues. Germline V CDR1 and CDR2: LNHNV, YYDKDF (reference sequence). Here the CDR3 DNA reads TGTGCCACCAGCAGAGCTAGCGGGAGCTACAATGAGCAGTTCTTC. Its translation: CATSRASGSYNEQFF.

The V and J genes are TRBV15 and TRBJ2-7; perhaps TRBD1 as D (5 bases). Germline lookup yields CDR1 LNHNV and CDR2 YYDKDF (reference sequence). The CDR3 consists of 15 residues. Deletions cut 1 base from V and 2 bases from J, with 12 bases between. CDR3: CATSRAWQGTYEQYF. In nucleotides, the CDR3 is TGTGCCACCAGCAGAGCTTGGCAGGGAACCTACGAGCAGTACTTC.

CDR3 residues: CASSLKGMWADTQYF. CDR3 nucleotide sequence: TGTGCCAGCAGTTTGAAGGGGATGTGGGCAGATACGCAGTATTTT. This rearrangement joins TRBV27 to TRBJ2-3, with D possibly being TRBD1 (5 bases). Germline V gene sequence: CDR1 MNHEY, CDR2 SMNVEV (reference sequence). Deletions cut 3 bases from V and 4 bases from J, with 14 bases between. The CDR3 runs 15 residues.